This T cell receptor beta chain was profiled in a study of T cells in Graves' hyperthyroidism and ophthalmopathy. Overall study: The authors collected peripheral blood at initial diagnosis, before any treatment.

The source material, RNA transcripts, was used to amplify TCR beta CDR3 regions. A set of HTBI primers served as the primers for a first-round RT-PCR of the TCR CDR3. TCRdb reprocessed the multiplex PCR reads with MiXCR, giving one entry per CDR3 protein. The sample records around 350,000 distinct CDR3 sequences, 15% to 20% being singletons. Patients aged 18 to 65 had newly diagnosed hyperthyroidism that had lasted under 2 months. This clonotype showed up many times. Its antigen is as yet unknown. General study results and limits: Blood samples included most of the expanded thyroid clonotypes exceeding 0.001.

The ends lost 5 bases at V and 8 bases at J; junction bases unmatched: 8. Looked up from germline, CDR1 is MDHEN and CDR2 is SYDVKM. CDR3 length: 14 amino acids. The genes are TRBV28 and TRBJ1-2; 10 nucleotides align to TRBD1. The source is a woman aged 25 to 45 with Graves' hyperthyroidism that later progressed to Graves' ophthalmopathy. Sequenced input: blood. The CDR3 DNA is TGTGCCAGCAGTCGGACAGGGGGTATACTGGGCTACACCTTC. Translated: CASSRTGGILGYTF.